These 9 T cell receptor beta chains were sequenced from one sample in a study of control samples from healthy donors and cancer patients. Clones were sequenced by immunoSEQ multiplex PCR, and TCRdb holds only the in-frame ones, with some missing. The sample includes some 140,000 clones, 94% of them seen just once. The sample was blood. Receptors originate from a man between 35 and 55 years old in good health.

The chain joins TRBV9 to TRBJ1-1; 8 bases are shared with TRBD1. J lost 10 bases, V lost 4 bases, and 9 bases had no gene match. The CDR3 length is 13 residues. CDR1 is SGDLS, CDR2 YYNGEE, per germline. The DNA for the CDR3 is TGTGCCAGCAGCTCGGACAGGGCGGGTGGAGCTTTCTTT. This codes for CASSSDRAGGAFF. Drawing the rest from reference TRBV9 and TRBJ1-1, the complete variable domain is DSGVTQTPKHLITATGQRVTLRCSPRSGDLSVYWYQQSLDQGLQFLIQYYNGEERAKGNILERFSAQQFPDLHSELNLSSLELGDSALYFCASSSDRAGGAFFGQGTRLTVV.

This clone has just one count. The CDR3 region is CAWSGQGNSPLHF. For the CDR3, the DNA is TGTGCCTGGAGTGGACAGGGGAACTCACCCCTCCACTTT. The gene calls are TRBV30 and TRBJ1-6; 8 nucleotides line up with TRBD1. Germline V gene sequence: CDR1 GTSNPN, CDR2 SVGIG (reference sequence). The CDR3 loop spans 13 amino acids. After removal of 1 base from V and 10 bases from J, the junction contained 3 bases not matched to a gene.

The chain combines TRBV30 with TRBJ2-7; TRBD1 matches at 9 bases. The CDR3 runs 15 residues. The germline gives CDR1 GTSNPN, CDR2 SVGIG (reference sequence). V shed 4 bases and J 7 bases; nucleotides not matched to a gene: 14. CDR3 residues: CAWTPGDRAIYEQYF. As DNA, the CDR3 is TGTGCCTGGACTCCTGGGGACAGGGCAATATATGAGCAGTACTTC.

The chain couples TRBV30 to TRBJ2-4, with no clear D. The V end was cut by 0 bases, the J end by 7 bases, with 4 bases between. The CDR3 extends over 11 amino acids. Germline CDR1 is GTSNPN and CDR2 is SVGIG (reference sequence). The CDR3 region is CAWSVGNIQYF. The DNA for the CDR3 is TGTGCCTGGAGTGTAGGTAACATTCAGTACTTC.

This clone has a single count. This sequence joins TRBV4-1 and TRBJ1-2; no definite D call. Trimming took 1 base from V and 2 from J, leaving 11 bases between them. Germline CDR1 reads MGHRA; CDR2 reads YSYEKL. This CDR3 has 15 residues. The CDR3 bases are TGCGCCAGCAGCCAAGTTCCTACAGAGAACTATGGCTACACCTTC. It yields the protein CASSQVPTENYGYTF.

The chain has TRBV7-9 and TRBJ2-4, with 8 bases lining up with TRBD1. The germline V gene encodes CDR1 SEHNR and CDR2 FQNEAQ (reference sequence). The CDR3 covers 15 residues. Trimming removed 3 bases from V and 6 bases from J; junction bases left unmatched: 7. The CDR3 DNA reads as TGTGCCAGCAGCTTTAAGGACAGGGAAGGAAACATTCAGTACTTC. It specifies CASSFKDREGNIQYF.

This chain joins TRBV27 and TRBJ1-2; a weak D match, TRBD1 (5 bases). The CDR3 spans 13 residues. Germline V lookup: CDR1 MNHEY, CDR2 SMNVEV (reference sequence). V lost 2 bases to trimming and J lost 8 bases, with 12 bases between them. The CDR3 loop reads CASSLRDFRGYTF. CDR3 sequence (DNA): TGTGCCAGCAGTTTACGGGACTTCAGAGGCTACACCTTC.

This clone has only one observation. The V and J genes are TRBV6-6 and TRBJ1-1, with D unclear. CDR3 length: 14 amino acids. Between the trimmed V and J ends, which lost 4 bases and 4 bases, there was a span of 13 bases. Germline V gene sequence: CDR1 MNHNY, CDR2 SVGAGI (reference sequence). The CDR3 spells CASSLSTDRTEAFF. CDR3 DNA: TGTGCCAGCAGTTTGTCGACGGACCGCACTGAAGCTTTCTTT.

Notes on this clone: This same CDR3 is encoded by further DNA sequences in the sample. The chain couples TRBV18 to TRBJ1-1; no clear D gene. The CDR3 spans 13 residues. Per the germline V gene, CDR1 is KGHSH and CDR2 is LQKENI. The V and J ends lost 1 base and 4 bases respectively, with 7 bases between them. CDR3 residues: CASSPQGSTEAFF. The DNA for the CDR3 is TGTGCCAGCTCACCACAAGGGTCCACTGAAGCTTTCTTT. Full variable domain (remainder filled in from reference TRBV18 and TRBJ1-1): NAGVMQNPRHLVRRRGQEARLRCSPMKGHSHVYWYRQLPEEGLKFMVYLQKENIIDESGMPKERFSAEFPKEGPSILRIQQVVRGDSAAYFCASSPQGSTEAFFGQGTRLTVV.